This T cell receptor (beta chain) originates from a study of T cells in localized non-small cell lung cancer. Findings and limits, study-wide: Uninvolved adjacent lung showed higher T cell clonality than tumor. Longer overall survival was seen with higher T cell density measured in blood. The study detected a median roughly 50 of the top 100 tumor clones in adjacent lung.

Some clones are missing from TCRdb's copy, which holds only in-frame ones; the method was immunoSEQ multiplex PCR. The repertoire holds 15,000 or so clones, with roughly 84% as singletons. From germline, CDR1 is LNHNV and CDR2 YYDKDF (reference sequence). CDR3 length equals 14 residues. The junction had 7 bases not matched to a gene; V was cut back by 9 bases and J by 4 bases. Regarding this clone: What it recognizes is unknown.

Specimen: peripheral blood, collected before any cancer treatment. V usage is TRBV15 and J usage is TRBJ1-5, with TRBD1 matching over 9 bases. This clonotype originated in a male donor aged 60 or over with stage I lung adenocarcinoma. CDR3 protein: CATGRDRVNQPQHF. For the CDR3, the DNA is TGTGCCACTGGGAGGGACAGGGTTAATCAGCCCCAGCATTTT.